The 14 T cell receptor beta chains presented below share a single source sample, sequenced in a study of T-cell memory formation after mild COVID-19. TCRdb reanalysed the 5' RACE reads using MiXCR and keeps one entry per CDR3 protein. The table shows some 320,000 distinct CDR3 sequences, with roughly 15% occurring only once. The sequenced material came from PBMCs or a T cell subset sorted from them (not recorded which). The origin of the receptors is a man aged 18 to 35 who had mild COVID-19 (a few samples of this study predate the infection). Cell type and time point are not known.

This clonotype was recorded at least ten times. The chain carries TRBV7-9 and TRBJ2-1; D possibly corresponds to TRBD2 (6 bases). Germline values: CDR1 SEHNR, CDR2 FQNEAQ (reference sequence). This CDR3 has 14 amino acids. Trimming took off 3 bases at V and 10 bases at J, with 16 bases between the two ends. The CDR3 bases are TGTGCCAGCAGCTTTACCGGGACTCTCATGGAGCAGTTCTTC. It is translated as CASSFTGTLMEQFF.

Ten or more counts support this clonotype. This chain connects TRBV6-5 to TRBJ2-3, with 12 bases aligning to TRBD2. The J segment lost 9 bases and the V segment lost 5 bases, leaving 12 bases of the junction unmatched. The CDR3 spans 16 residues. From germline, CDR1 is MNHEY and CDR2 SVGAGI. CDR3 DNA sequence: TGTGCCAGCAGTGACGGACTAGCGGGGTCCTATGCCACGCAGTATTTT. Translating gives CASSDGLAGSYATQYF.

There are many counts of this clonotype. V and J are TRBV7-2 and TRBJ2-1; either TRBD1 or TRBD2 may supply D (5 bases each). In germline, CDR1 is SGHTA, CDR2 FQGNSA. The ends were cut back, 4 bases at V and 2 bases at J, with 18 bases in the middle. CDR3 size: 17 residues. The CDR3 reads CASSSLGVGVAYNEQFF. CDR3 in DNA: TGTGCCAGCAGCTCCCTGGGGGTCGGGGTAGCCTACAATGAGCAGTTCTTC.

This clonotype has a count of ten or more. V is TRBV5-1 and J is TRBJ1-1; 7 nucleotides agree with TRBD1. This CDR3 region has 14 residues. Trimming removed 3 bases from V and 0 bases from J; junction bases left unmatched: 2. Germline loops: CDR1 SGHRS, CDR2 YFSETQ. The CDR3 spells CASSSGQMNTEAFF. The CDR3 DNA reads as TGCGCCAGCAGCTCGGGACAGATGAACACTGAAGCTTTCTTT.

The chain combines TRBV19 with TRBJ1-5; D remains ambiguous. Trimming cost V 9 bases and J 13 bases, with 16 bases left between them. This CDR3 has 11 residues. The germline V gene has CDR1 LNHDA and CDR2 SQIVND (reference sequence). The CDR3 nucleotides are TGTGCCAGCTCCTCGGGCGGCCTACAGCATTTT. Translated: CASSSGGLQHF.

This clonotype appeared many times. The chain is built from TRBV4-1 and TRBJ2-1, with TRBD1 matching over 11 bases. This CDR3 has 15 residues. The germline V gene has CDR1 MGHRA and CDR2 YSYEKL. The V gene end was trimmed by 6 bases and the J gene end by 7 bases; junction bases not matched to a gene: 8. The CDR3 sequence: CASREGTGGRNEQFF. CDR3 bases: TGCGCCAGCAGGGAGGGGACAGGGGGTCGGAATGAGCAGTTCTTC.

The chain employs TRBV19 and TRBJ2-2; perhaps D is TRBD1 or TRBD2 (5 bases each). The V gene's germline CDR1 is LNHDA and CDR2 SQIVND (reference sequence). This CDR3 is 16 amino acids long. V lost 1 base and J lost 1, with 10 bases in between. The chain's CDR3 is CASSIVGTENTGELFF. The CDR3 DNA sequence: TGTGCCAGTAGTATAGTAGGGACGGAGAACACCGGGGAGCTGTTTTTT.

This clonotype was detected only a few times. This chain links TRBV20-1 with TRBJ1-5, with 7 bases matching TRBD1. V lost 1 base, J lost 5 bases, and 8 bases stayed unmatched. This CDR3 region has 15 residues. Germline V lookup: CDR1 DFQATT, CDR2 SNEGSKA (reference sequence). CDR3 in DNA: TGCAGTGCTAGAGGAGGCGACAGGGACTATCAGCCCCAGCATTTT. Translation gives CSARGGDRDYQPQHF.

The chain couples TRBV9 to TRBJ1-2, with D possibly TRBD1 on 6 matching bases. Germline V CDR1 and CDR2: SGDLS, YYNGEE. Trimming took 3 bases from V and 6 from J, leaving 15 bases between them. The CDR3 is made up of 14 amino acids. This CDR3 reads CASSGSTGFDGYTF. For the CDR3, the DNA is TGTGCCAGCAGCGGATCCACAGGGTTCGATGGCTACACCTTC.

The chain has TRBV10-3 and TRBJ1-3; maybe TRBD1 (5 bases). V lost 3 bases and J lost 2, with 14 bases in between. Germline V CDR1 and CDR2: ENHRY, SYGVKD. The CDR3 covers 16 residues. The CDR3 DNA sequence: TGTGCCATCAGTGATTTAGGGGACGGTACTGGAAACACCATATATTTT. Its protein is CAISDLGDGTGNTIYF.

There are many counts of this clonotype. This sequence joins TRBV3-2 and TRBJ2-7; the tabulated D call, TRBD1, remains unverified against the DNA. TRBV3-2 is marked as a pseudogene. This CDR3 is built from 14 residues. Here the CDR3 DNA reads TGTGCCAGCAGCCATAGGACAGAAAATTACGAGCAGTACTTC. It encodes CASSHRTENYEQYF.

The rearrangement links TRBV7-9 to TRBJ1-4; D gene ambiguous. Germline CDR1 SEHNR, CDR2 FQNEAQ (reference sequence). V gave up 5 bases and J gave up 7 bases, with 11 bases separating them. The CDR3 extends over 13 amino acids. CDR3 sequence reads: CASSPTSGEKLFF. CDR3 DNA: TGTGCCAGCAGCCCAACTAGCGGTGAAAAACTGTTTTTT.

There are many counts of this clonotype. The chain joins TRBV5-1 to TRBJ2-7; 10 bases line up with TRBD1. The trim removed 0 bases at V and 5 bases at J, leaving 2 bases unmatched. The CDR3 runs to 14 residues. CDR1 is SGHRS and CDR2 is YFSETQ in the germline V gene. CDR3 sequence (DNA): TGCGCCAGCAGCTTGGGACAGGGGGCAGACGAGCAGTACGTC. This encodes CASSLGQGADEQYV.

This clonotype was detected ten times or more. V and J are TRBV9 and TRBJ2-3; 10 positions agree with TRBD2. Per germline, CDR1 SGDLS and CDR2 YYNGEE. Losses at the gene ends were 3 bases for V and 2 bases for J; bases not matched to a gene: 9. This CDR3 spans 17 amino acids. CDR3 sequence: CASSAGVGLAFTDTQYF. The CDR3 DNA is TGTGCCAGCAGCGCCGGCGTGGGACTAGCGTTCACAGATACGCAGTATTTT.